This TCR beta chain is from a study of T cell repertoires in cytomegalovirus infection. For the study at large: Peptides in the study included HLA-C-restricted and HLA-B-restricted CMV epitopes.

A few counts support this clonotype. Antigen specificity is unknown. V lost 8 bases and J lost 8, with 10 bases in between. The CDR3 contains 11 residues. CDR1 and CDR2 (germline): SNHLY, FYNNEI. Via MiXCR, TCRdb re-called the reads, giving one row per CDR3 protein. The top ten clones hold about 17% of a sample with some 480,000 distinct CDR3 sequences, 30% to 40% of them seen once. Source: cultured PBMCs, taken from culture after CMV antigen stimulation. The clonotype originates from a human donor in good health (CMV status not recorded). Some clones in this sample may be carry-over from other donors' samples. The rearrangement joins TRBV2 to TRBJ1-5, with D uncertain. The CDR3 DNA reads as TGTGCCAGCGGCCCCGCGGAGCCCCAGCATTTT. This sequence encodes CASGPAEPQHF.